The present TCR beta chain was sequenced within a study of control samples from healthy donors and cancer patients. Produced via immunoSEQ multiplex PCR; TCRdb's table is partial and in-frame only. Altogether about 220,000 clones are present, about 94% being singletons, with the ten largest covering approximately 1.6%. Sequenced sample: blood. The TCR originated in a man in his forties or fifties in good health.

CDR3 DNA sequence: TGTGCCAGCACTCGGGGTAGCGGGGCCAATGAGCAGTTCTTC. It codes for CASTRGSGANEQFF. The chain couples TRBV28 to TRBJ2-1, with 8 bases matching TRBD2. The V gene's germline CDR1 is MDHEN and CDR2 SYDVKM. The CDR3 loop spans 14 amino acids. With 7 bases clipped from V and 6 bases from J, the junction kept 8 bases outside the gene matches.